The next 9 T cell receptor beta chains were all read from a single sample in a study of cytomegalovirus exposure and HLA in healthy donors. This PCR relied on a set of 60 Vbeta primers and 13 Jbeta primers. The protocol was immunoSEQ multiplex PCR, while the TCRdb copy is restricted to in-frame clones and leaves out a portion. The sample records some 130,000 clones, over 60% being singletons. The specimen was PBMCs. The receptors derive from a man younger than 35 in good health and CMV-seronegative.

The V and J genes are TRBV15 and TRBJ1-1; 8 bases agree with TRBD1. Trimming cost V 3 bases and J 5 bases; bases outside gene matches: 11. The CDR3 sequence is 16 residues long. Germline CDR1 reads LNHNV; CDR2 reads YYDKDF (reference sequence). Here the CDR3 reads CATSRAQGVGVTEAFF. The CDR3 nucleotides are TGTGCCACCAGCAGGGCACAGGGGGTGGGTGTAACTGAAGCTTTCTTT.

The CDR3 DNA is TGTGCCCGGAGGTCACTAGCGGGGGACTACGAGCAGTACTTC. It is translated as CARRSLAGDYEQYF. The V gene is TRBV7-9, the J gene TRBJ2-7, with TRBD2 identical over 11 bases. With V trimmed by 11 bases and J by 3 bases, 9 bases remained unmatched. CDR3 length equals 14 residues. Germline V gene data show CDR1 as SEHNR and CDR2 as FQNEAQ (reference sequence). Variable domain in full (rest from reference TRBV7-9 and TRBJ2-7): DTGVSQNPRHKITKRGQNVTFRCDPISEHNRLYWYRQTLGQGPEFLTYFQNEAQLEKSRLLSDRFSAERPKGSFSTLEIQRTEQGDSAMYLCARRSLAGDYEQYFGPGTRLTVT.

The J gene is TRBJ2-3, the V gene TRBV19, with 8 bases that match TRBD2. The CDR3 loop spans 15 amino acids. Germline V CDR1 and CDR2: LNHDA, SQIVND (reference sequence). The junction had 4 bases not matched to a gene; V was cut back by 3 bases and J by 2 bases. CDR3 sequence: CASSIPGGPTDTQYF. Written as DNA, the CDR3 is TGTGCCAGTAGTATCCCGGGAGGGCCCACAGATACGCAGTATTTT.

The gene calls are TRBV19 and TRBJ2-1; 8 bases match TRBD2. This CDR3 comprises 15 residues. Germline V lookup: CDR1 LNHDA, CDR2 SQIVND (reference sequence). Germline trimming cut 4 bases from V and 4 bases from J; bases unmatched to any gene: 6. The CDR3: CASSKSGSTYNEQFF. For the CDR3, the DNA is TGTGCCAGTAGTAAGAGCGGGAGCACATACAATGAGCAGTTCTTC.

This sequence joins TRBV11-2 and TRBJ1-1; D unclear. Trimming cost V 5 bases and J 1 base, with 17 bases left between them. The CDR3 spans 16 residues. Germline V gene data show CDR1 as SGHAT and CDR2 as FQNNGV. The DNA for the CDR3 is TGTGCCAGCAGCCCCTTAAGTGTCATGAGGAACACTGAAGCTTTCTTT. Its protein is CASSPLSVMRNTEAFF.

This sequence joins TRBV9 and TRBJ2-1; TRBD2 aligns across 9 bases. Trimming cost V 1 base and J 1 base; bases outside gene matches: 6. Looked up from germline, CDR1 is SGDLS and CDR2 is YYNGEE. The CDR3 covers 17 residues. The CDR3 protein is CASSVFSGSGSYNEQFF. DNA of the CDR3: TGTGCCAGCAGCGTATTTAGCGGGAGCGGGTCCTACAATGAGCAGTTCTTC.

This chain connects TRBV6-6 to TRBJ2-2, with 8 bases identical to TRBD2. The CDR3 totals 16 residues. V shed 5 bases, J shed 6 bases, and the junction held 11 bases outside the gene matches. CDR1 and CDR2 from the germline V gene are MNHNY and SVGAGI (reference sequence). CDR3 in DNA: TGTGCCAGCAGTATCCGGGGGGGAACGGCGGCCGGGGAGCTGTTTTTT. This sequence encodes CASSIRGGTAAGELFF.

The chain carries TRBV19 and TRBJ2-2, with D maybe TRBD2 (6 bases). There are 15 residues in the CDR3. The V end was cut by 9 bases, the J end by 4 bases, with 18 bases between. Germline CDR1 and CDR2: LNHDA and SQIVND (reference sequence). The CDR3 loop is CASLLARLGTGELFF. The CDR3 coding sequence is TGTGCCAGCCTTCTAGCGAGATTAGGCACCGGGGAGCTGTTTTTT.

This rearrangement joins TRBV11-3 to TRBJ2-1; 13 positions agree with TRBD2. The ends lost 5 bases at V and 12 bases at J; junction bases unmatched: 13. The CDR3 sequence is 16 residues long. Germline assignment: CDR1 SGHNT and CDR2 YENEEA. Here the CDR3 DNA reads TGTGCCAGCAGCCCGGCGGGACTAGCGGGAAGAACAAGGCAGTTCTTC. Residues: CASSPAGLAGRTRQFF.